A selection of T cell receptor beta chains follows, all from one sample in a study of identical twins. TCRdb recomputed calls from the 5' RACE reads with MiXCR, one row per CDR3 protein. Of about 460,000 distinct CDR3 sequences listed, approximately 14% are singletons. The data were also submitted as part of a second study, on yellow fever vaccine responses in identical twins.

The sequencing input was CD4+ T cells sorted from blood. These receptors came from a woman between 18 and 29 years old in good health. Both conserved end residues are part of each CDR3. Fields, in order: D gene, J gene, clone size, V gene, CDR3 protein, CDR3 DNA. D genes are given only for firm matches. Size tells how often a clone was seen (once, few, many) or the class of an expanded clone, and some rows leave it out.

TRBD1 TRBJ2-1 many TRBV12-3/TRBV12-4 CASTSRDRGLNEQFF TGTGCCAGTACTTCCCGGGACAGGGGGCTCAATGAGCAGTTCTTC
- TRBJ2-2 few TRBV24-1 CATSGTTKAGTGELFF TGTGCCACCAGTGGCACAACGAAGGCGGGCACCGGGGAGCTGTTTTTT
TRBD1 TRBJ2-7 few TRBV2 CASSDNRQGWNYEQYF TGTGCCAGCAGTGACAACAGACAGGGGTGGAACTACGAGCAGTACTTC
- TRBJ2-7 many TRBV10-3 CAIARDPSSYEQYF TGTGCCATCGCCCGGGATCCCAGCTCCTACGAGCAGTACTTC
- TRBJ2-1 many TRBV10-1 CASSDRQGNEFF TGCGCCAGCAGTGACCGGCAGGGGAATGAGTTCTTC
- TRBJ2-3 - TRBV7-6 CASSQSLRYTQYF TGTGCCAGCAGCCAATCTCTCCGTTATACGCAGTATTTT
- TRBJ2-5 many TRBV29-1 CSVEGEGIGETQYF TGCAGCGTTGAAGGGGAAGGAATTGGTGAGACCCAGTACTTC
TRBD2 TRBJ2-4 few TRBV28 CASSFFTSGSLTKNIQYF TGTGCCAGCAGTTTTTTTACTAGCGGGAGTCTTACCAAAAACATTCAGTACTTC
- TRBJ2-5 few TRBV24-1 CATSDTGSQETQYF TGTGCCACCAGTGATACAGGGAGCCAAGAGACCCAGTACTTC
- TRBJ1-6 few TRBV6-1 CASSTGGSDSPLHF TGTGCCAGCTCCACGGGGGGCTCAGATTCACCCCTCCACTTT
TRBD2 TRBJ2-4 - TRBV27 CASRRTSGGALENIQYF TGTGCCAGCAGGCGGACTAGCGGGGGGGCCTTGGAAAACATTCAGTACTTC
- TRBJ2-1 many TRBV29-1 CSVDSGAYNEQFF TGCAGCGTTGACTCGGGGGCCTACAATGAGCAGTTCTTC
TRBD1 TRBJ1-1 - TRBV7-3 CASSSQTGRGGYEAFF TGTGCCAGCAGCTCCCAGACAGGGCGGGGGGGCTATGAAGCTTTCTTT
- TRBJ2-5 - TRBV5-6 CASILGTLKETQYF TGTGCCAGCATCTTAGGGACCCTGAAAGAGACCCAGTACTTC
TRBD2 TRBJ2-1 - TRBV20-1 CSGMGLAMRYNEQFF TGCAGTGGCATGGGACTAGCGATGAGGTACAATGAGCAGTTCTTC
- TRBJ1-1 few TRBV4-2 CASSQEPRQEAFF TGTGCCAGCAGCCAAGAGCCGCGACAGGAAGCTTTCTTT
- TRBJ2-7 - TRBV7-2 CASSLASVEQYF TGTGCCAGCAGTCTAGCCTCGGTAGAGCAGTACTTC
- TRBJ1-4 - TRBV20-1 CSARDNGGPGEKLFF TGCAGTGCTAGAGATAACGGGGGGCCCGGTGAAAAACTGTTTTTT
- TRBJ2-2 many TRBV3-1 CASSHSGPTTGELFF TGTGCCAGCAGCCATTCGGGACCGACCACCGGGGAGCTGTTTTTT
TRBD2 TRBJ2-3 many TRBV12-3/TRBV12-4 CASTVLAGGPGQYF TGTGCCAGCACCGTCCTAGCGGGGGGCCCGGGGCAGTATTTT
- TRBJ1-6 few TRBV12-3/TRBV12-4 CASSLGTKGPGSPLHF TGTGCCAGCAGTTTAGGCACCAAAGGGCCCGGGTCACCCCTCCACTTT
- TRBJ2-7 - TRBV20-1 CSARVLAPEQYF TGCAGTGCTAGAGTATTGGCACCCGAGCAGTACTTC
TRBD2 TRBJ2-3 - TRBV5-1 CASSLKWDGRATQYF TGCGCCAGCAGCTTGAAGTGGGACGGGAGGGCGACGCAGTATTTT
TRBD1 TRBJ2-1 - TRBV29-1 CSVDDRGRNNEQFF TGCAGCGTGGACGACAGGGGGCGAAACAATGAGCAGTTCTTC
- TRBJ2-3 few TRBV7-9 CASSLGEALTDTQYF TGTGCCAGCAGCTTAGGGGAGGCTTTGACAGATACGCAGTATTTT
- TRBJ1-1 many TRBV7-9 CASSSRGNTEAFF TGTGCCAGCAGCTCCAGGGGGAACACTGAAGCTTTCTTT
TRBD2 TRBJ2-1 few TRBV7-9 CASSPLMGTSGSNEQFF TGTGCCAGCAGCCCCCTTATGGGGACTAGCGGCTCCAATGAGCAGTTCTTC
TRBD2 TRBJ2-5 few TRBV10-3 CAISESGGGTQETQYF TGTGCCATCAGTGAGTCTGGGGGAGGGACTCAAGAGACCCAGTACTTC
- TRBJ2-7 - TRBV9 CASSPDGPSYEQYF TGTGCCAGCAGCCCGGACGGCCCCTCCTACGAGCAGTACTTC
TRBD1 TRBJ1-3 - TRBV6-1 CASSRQGNGNTIYF TGTGCCAGCAGTCGACAGGGAAATGGAAACACCATATATTTT
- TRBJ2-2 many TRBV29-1 CSVKSRGVTGELFF TGCAGCGTGAAGTCCAGGGGGGTAACCGGGGAGCTGTTTTTT
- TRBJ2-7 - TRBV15 CATSRRHLSSYEQYF TGTGCCACCAGCAGAAGACACCTCAGCTCCTACGAGCAGTACTTC
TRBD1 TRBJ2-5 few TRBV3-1 CASGMGDRGRQETQYF TGTGCCAGCGGCATGGGTGACAGGGGGCGTCAAGAGACCCAGTACTTC
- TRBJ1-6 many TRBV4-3 CASSQDLWGPSPLHF TGCGCCAGCAGCCAAGATCTTTGGGGACCCTCTCCCCTCCACTTT
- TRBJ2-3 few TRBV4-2 CASSQGRREVSDTQYF TGTGCCAGCAGCCAAGGTCGGCGGGAAGTCTCAGATACGCAGTATTTT
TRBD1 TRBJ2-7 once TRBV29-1 CSVVGDRGVTYEQYF TGCAGCGTTGTGGGGGACAGGGGGGTTACCTACGAGCAGTACTTC
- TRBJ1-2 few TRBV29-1 CSVGGGINYGYTF TGCAGCGTGGGGGGAGGTATCAACTATGGCTACACCTTC
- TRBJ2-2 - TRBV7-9 CASSLPVTSTGELFF TGTGCCAGCAGCCTCCCCGTGACATCCACCGGGGAGCTGTTTTTT